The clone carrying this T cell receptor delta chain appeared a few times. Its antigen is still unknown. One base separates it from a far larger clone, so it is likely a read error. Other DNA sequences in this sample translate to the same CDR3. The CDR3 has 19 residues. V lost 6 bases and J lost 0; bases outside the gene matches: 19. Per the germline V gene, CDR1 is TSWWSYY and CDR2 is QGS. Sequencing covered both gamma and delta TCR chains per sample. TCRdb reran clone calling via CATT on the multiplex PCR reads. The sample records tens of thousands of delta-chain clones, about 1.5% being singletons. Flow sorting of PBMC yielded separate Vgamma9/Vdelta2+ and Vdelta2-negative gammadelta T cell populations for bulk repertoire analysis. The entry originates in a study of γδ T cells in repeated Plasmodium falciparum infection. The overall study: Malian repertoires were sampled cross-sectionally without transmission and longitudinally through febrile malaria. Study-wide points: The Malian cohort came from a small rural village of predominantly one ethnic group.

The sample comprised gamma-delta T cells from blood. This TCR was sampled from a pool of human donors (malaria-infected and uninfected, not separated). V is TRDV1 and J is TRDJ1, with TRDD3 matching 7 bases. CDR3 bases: TGTGCTCTTGGTGAGCCTAGTAGTCTGGGGGTCCACCACACCGATAAACTCATCTTT. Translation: CALGEPSSLGVHHTDKLIF.